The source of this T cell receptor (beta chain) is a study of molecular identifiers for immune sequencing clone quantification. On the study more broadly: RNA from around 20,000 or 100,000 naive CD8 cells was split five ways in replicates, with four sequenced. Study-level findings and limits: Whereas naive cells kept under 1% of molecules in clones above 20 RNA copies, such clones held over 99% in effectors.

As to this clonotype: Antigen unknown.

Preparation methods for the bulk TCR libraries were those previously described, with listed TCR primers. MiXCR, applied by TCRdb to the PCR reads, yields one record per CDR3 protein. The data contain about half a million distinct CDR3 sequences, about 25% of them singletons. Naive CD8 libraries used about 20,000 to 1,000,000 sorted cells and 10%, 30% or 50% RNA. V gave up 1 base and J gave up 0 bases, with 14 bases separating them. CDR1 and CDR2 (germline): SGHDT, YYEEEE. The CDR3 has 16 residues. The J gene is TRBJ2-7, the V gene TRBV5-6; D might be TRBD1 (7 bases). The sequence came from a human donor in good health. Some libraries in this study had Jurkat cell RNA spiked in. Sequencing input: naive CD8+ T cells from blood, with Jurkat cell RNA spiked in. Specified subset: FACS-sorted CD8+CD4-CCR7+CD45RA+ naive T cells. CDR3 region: CASSLMAGQSSYEQYF. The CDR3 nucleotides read TGTGCCAGCAGCTTGATGGCGGGACAGTCCTCCTACGAGCAGTACTTC.